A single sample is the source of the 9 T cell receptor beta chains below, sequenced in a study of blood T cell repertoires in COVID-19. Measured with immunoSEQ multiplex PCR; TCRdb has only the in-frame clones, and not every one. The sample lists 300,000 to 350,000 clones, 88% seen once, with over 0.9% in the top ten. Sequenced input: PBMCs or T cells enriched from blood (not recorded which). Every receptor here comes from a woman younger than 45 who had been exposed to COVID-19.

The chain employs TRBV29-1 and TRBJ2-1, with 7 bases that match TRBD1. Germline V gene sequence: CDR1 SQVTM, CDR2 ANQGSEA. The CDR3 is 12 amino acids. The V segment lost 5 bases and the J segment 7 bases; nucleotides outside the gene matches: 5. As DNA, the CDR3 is TGCAGCGTTCGACAGGGTGTAAATGAGCAGTTCTTC. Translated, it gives CSVRQGVNEQFF.

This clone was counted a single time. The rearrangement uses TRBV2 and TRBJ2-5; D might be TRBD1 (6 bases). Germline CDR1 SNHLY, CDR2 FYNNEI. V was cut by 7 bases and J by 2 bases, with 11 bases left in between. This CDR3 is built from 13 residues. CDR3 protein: CASNPQGQETQYF. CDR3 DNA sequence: TGTGCCAGCAATCCTCAGGGGCAAGAGACCCAGTACTTC.

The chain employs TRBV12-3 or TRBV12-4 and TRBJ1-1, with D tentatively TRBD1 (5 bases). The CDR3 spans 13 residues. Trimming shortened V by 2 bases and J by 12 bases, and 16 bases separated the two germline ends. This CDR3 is CASSLMAGRVSFF. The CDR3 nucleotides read TGTGCCAGCAGTTTAATGGCAGGGAGGGTGTCTTTCTTT.

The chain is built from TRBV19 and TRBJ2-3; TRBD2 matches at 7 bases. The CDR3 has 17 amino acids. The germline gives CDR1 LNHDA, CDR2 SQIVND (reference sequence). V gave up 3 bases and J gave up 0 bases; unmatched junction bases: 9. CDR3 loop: CASSMSGEGTSTDTQYF. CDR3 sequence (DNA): TGTGCCAGTAGTATGTCGGGGGAGGGGACCAGCACAGATACGCAGTATTTT.

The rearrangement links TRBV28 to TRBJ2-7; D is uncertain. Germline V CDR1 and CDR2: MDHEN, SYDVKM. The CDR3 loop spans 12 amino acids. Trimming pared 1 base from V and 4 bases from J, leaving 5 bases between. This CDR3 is CASSLYEYEQYF. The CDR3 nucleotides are TGTGCCAGCAGTTTATATGAGTACGAGCAGTACTTC.

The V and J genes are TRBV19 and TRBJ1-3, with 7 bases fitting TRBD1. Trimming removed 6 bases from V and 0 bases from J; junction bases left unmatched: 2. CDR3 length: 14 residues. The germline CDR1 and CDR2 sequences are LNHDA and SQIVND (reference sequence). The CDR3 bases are TGTGCCAGTAGGGACAGGAGCTCTGGAAACACCATATATTTT. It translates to CASRDRSSGNTIYF. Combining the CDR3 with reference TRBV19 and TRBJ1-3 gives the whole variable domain DGGITQSPKYLFRKEGQNVTLSCEQNLNHDAMYWYRQDPGQGLRLIYYSQIVNDFQKGDIAEGYSVSREKKESFPLTVTSAQKNPTAFYLCASRDRSSGNTIYFGEGSWLTVV.

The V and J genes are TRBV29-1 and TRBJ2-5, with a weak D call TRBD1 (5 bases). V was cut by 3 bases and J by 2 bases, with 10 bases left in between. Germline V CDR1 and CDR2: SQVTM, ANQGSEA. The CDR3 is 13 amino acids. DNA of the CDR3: TGCAGCGTTGACTTACAGGAACAAGAGACCCAGTACTTC. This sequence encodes CSVDLQEQETQYF.

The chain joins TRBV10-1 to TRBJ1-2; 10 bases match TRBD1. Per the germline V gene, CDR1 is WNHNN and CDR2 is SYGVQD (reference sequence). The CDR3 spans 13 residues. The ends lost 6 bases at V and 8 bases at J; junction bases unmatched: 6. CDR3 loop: CASSSGQGEGYTF. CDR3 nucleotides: TGCGCCAGCAGCTCCGGACAGGGGGAAGGCTACACCTTC.

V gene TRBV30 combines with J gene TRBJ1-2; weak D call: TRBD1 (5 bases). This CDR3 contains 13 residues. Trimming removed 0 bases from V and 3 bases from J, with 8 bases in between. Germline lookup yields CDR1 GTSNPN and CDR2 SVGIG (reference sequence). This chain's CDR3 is CAWSVQVDYGYTF. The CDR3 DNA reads TGTGCCTGGAGTGTACAGGTGGACTATGGCTACACCTTC.